This section outlines one TCR beta chain sequence together with its context. The table lists this clone with a count of one. What antigen it recognizes has not been identified. The input lacks base qualities; no much larger clone sits a single base away. Read against the paper, the sample's time point label means: about 28 days (+/-7) after the second vaccine dose. AZD1222 recipients with second doses at about 4 weeks or about 12 weeks were pooled, because spike-specific TCR depth and breadth did not differ between schedules. Samples from vaccinated people were obtained from the UK trials COV001 and COV002, which included a single-blind randomized controlled phase 2/3 trial of AZD1222 (ChAdOx1 nCoV-19) in healthy adults. Trial participant PBMC samples were collected at day 0 and day 28 after the second dose for TCRbeta chain sequencing. This sample is part of a study of T cell responses to AZD1222 COVID-19 vaccine (dated by TCRdb to the early 2020s). Looking at the study overall: A total of 233 trial participants underwent TCR sequencing, of whom 207 received two doses of AZD1222 and some 25 received two doses of the MenACWY control vaccine. Trial participants were enrolled by age into 18-55, 56-69 and 70-plus year subgroups, with roughly 160, 29 and 62 TCR-sequenced participants respectively. Broader findings and caveats from the paper: A significant rise in spike-specific TCR breadth and depth was observed after two AZD1222 doses relative to day 0 and relative to MenACWY recipients. The whole spike protein was spanned by vaccine-associated CD4 TCRs, and dominant responses were seen in regions 160-218 and 743-854. The 56-69-year group was small, and its depth increase did not reach significance, likely because of low power. Because no day 14 peak-response samples were available, repertoires were characterized only after the peak T cell response. Conclusions about previously exposed vaccinees were limited because only a handful of AZD1222 recipients were SARS-CoV-2 seropositive at baseline. Participants were mostly white British and included more females than males, and it was suggested by the authors that clonal diversity may have been underestimated. Reportedly, close to half of the unique spike-specific TCRs recognized epitopes lying outside the regions that are mutated in the B.1.351 and B.1.1.7 variants.

CDR1 MNHEY and CDR2 SVGAGI were looked up in the germline V gene. From its cysteine to its phenylalanine, the CDR3 spans 14 amino acids. Left in the record is the CDR3 DNA by itself, 42 bases read in frame from the first base. Germline trimming amounts to 4 bases on V and 5 bases on J, with 5 as the count of junction bases outside the gene matches. The CDR3 regions of human TCRbeta chains were analyzed by immunosequencing. The paper's processing steps were these. TCRs in the repertoires were compared against a reference library of SARS-CoV-2-specific TCRs that had been generated with the MIRA antigen-specificity platform. Breadth meant the fraction of unique TCRs that were SARS-CoV-2-associated, whereas depth meant the fraction of total T cells that were SARS-CoV-2-associated. Each spike-specific TCR was assigned to its reactive spike region and to a CD4 or CD8 class using the MIRA data. Log10-transformed breadth and depth values were compared by one-way ANOVA with Sidak's multiple comparisons tests. TCRdb holds this immuneACCESS table with in-frame rearrangements only. Some clones are missing; in checked studies, unresolved V genes explain under half, and the rest has no known cause. The V and J calls and clone size were taken over from that table, and D and trimming were inferred from the DNA. This sample is represented by about 140,000 clones; roughly 91% of them were singletons. The top ten clones comprise about 3.4% of the sample.

This clonotype was sampled from an adult who received the AZD1222 COVID-19 vaccine. The sequences come from peripheral blood, collected 28 days after the second AZD1222 dose. In this chain, TRBV6-5 is recombined with TRBJ2-1; 7 bases in the middle match TRBD1. The nucleotide sequence reads TGTGCCAGCAGTTCGGGGACAGCAAACAATGAGCAGTTCTTC. Its translation reads: CASSSGTANNEQFF.